Below are 28 T cell receptor beta chains sequenced from a single sample in a study of control samples from healthy donors and cancer patients. Using immunoSEQ multiplex PCR, the repertoire was profiled, and TCRdb retains in-frame clones only, with some absent. The sample consists of about 52,000 clones, 95% of them appearing once. Sequenced input: blood. These receptor sequences come from a young man in good health.

This chain uses TRBV5-1 with TRBJ2-1; D not resolved. Looked up from germline, CDR1 is SGHRS and CDR2 is YFSETQ. This CDR3 is built from 16 residues. V was clipped by 6 bases and J by 0 bases, with 16 bases between them. The CDR3 DNA reads as TGCGCCAGCAAGTCGGCAGAGTTACCCTCCTACAATGAGCAGTTCTTC. Protein sequence: CASKSAELPSYNEQFF. Full variable domain (remainder filled in from reference TRBV5-1 and TRBJ2-1): KAGVTQTPRYLIKTRGQQVTLSCSPISGHRSVSWYQQTPGQGLQFLFEYFSETQRNKGNFPGRFSGRQFSNSRSEMNVSTLELGDSALYLCASKSAELPSYNEQFFGPGTRLTVL.

The rearrangement links TRBV15 to TRBJ1-4; no firm D call. V lost 1 base, J lost 1 base, and 7 bases lay in between. This CDR3 comprises 15 residues. Germline V gives CDR1 LNHNV, CDR2 YYDKDF (reference sequence). The CDR3 loop reads CATSRGEGTNEKLFF. The CDR3 DNA follows: TGTGCCACCAGCAGAGGAGAGGGAACTAATGAAAAACTGTTTTTT.

This chain connects TRBV19 to TRBJ1-2; D not certain. This CDR3 is built from 12 residues. Germline values: CDR1 LNHDA, CDR2 SQIVND (reference sequence). V was clipped by 1 base and J by 8 bases, with 8 bases between them. The CDR3 DNA reads as TGTGCCAGTAGTATAGCCCTCTTGGGCTACACCTTC. As protein: CASSIALLGYTF.

The chain uses TRBV19 and TRBJ1-2; 7 bases match TRBD1. V shed 8 bases and J 8 bases; nucleotides not matched to a gene: 17. The CDR3 is 15 amino acids. CDR1 is LNHDA and CDR2 is SQIVND in the germline V gene (reference sequence). The CDR3 protein is CASHRGAGSRYGYTF. As DNA, the CDR3 is TGTGCCAGTCACAGGGGAGCAGGGTCGAGGTACGGCTACACCTTC.

The chain links TRBV27 to TRBJ2-1, with 11 bases lining up with TRBD1. The trim removed 3 bases at V and 8 bases at J, leaving 6 bases unmatched. The CDR3 has 15 amino acids. Germline V gene lookup returns CDR1 MNHEY and CDR2 SMNVEV (reference sequence). CDR3 DNA sequence: TGTGCCAGCAGTTTGGGGACAGGGGGAATCGATGAGCAGTTCTTC. It is translated as CASSLGTGGIDEQFF.

The chain joins TRBV4-3 to TRBJ1-1, with D unclear. Germline V gene data show CDR1 as LGHNA and CDR2 as YSLEER. This CDR3 region has 15 residues. V lost 4 bases and J 0 bases, leaving 12 bases between the germline ends. The CDR3 loop is CASSLKTAMNTEAFF. The CDR3 coding sequence is TGCGCCAGCAGCCTAAAAACAGCGATGAACACTGAAGCTTTCTTT.

The CDR3 DNA reads TGTGCCAGCAGTGAAGGGGCAGGGGGCAATCAGCCCCAGCATTTT. Residues: CASSEGAGGNQPQHF. The chain recombines TRBV6-1 with TRBJ1-5; possibly TRBD1 for D (6 bases). Trimming pared 1 base from V and 2 bases from J, leaving 9 bases between. Looked up from germline, CDR1 is MNHNS and CDR2 is SASEGT. The CDR3 length is 15 residues.

The CDR3 nucleotides are TGTGCCTGTTCACAGGGGGCGCGGTCAACTGGAAACACCATATATTTT. This codes for CACSQGARSTGNTIYF. The chain is built from TRBV30 and TRBJ1-3; 9 positions match TRBD1. This CDR3 is built from 16 residues. Germline CDR1 is GTSNPN and CDR2 is SVGIG (reference sequence). V lost 6 bases and J lost 2; bases outside the gene matches: 11.

The genes are TRBV18 and TRBJ2-1; D may be TRBD2 (5 bases). Germline V lookup: CDR1 KGHSH, CDR2 LQKENI. Deletions cut 2 bases from V and 9 bases from J, with 14 bases between. This CDR3 comprises 14 residues. The CDR3 DNA reads as TGTGCCAGCTCACCAGCGAATATCGGGGTTGAGCAGTTCTTC. It specifies CASSPANIGVEQFF. The full variable domain, its missing parts supplied by reference TRBV18 and TRBJ2-1, is NAGVMQNPRHLVRRRGQEARLRCSPMKGHSHVYWYRQLPEEGLKFMVYLQKENIIDESGMPKERFSAEFPKEGPSILRIQQVVRGDSAAYFCASSPANIGVEQFFGPGTRLTVL.

This chain uses TRBV5-4 with TRBJ2-7; TRBD2 is a possible D gene (6 bases). The germline gives CDR1 SGHNT, CDR2 YYREEE (reference sequence). The CDR3 contains 13 residues. Trimming removed 4 bases from V and 2 bases from J, with 10 bases in between. Written as DNA, the CDR3 is TGTGCCAGCAGCCCCGGGAGAACCTACGAGCAGTACTTC. It is translated as CASSPGRTYEQYF.

This clone appeared a single time. The chain carries TRBV7-2 and TRBJ2-7; D perhaps matches TRBD1 (6 bases). Trimming pared 5 bases from V and 5 bases from J, leaving 19 bases between. CDR3 size: 15 residues. From germline, CDR1 is SGHTA and CDR2 FQGNSA. CDR3: CASSLGRGPWDEQYF. CDR3 coding DNA: TGTGCCAGCAGCCTAGGCAGGGGCCCGTGGGACGAGCAGTACTTC.

V and J are TRBV29-1 and TRBJ1-1, with D possibly matching TRBD1 (5 bases). The length of the CDR3 is 15 residues. Trimming took off 7 bases at V and 0 bases at J, with 18 bases between the two ends. Germline CDR1 SQVTM, CDR2 ANQGSEA. The CDR3: CSAEGLSGMNTEAFF. For the CDR3, the DNA is TGCAGCGCCGAGGGGCTGTCAGGAATGAACACTGAAGCTTTCTTT.

Notes on this clone: One junction end does not reproduce the germline sequence, and a read error may be involved. Here the CDR3 reads CANSLGGARSGEQYF. The CDR3 DNA is TGTGCCAACAGTTTAGGCGGGGCCAGGTCGGGCGAGCAGTACTTC. V gene TRBV28 combines with J gene TRBJ2-7, with a weak D call TRBD2 (6 bases). The CDR3 spans 15 residues. The V gene's germline CDR1 is MDHEN and CDR2 SYDVKM.

The chain recombines TRBV6-2 or TRBV6-3 with TRBJ2-1; TRBD2 aligns across 8 bases. Unmatched junction bases numbered 15, after V lost 3 bases and J lost 2 bases. The germline gives CDR1 MNHEY, CDR2 SVGEGT. The CDR3 runs 19 residues. The CDR3 region has the DNA TGTGCCAGCAGTTATAGCCCCCCGTGGGCGGGAGGCCCCTACAATGAGCAGTTCTTC. This translates into CASSYSPPWAGGPYNEQFF.

The genes are TRBV19 and TRBJ2-3; D is unclear. The CDR3 sequence is 12 residues long. V was clipped by 5 bases and J by 5 bases, with 8 bases between them. The germline V gene encodes CDR1 LNHDA and CDR2 SQIVND (reference sequence). The CDR3 spells CASSGAVDTQYF. The CDR3 coding sequence is TGTGCCAGTAGTGGCGCGGTAGATACGCAGTATTTT.

This chain joins TRBV21-1 and TRBJ2-5; the D call of TRBD2 is as the table states it, not checked on the DNA. TRBV21-1 is flagged as a pseudogene. The CDR3 extends over 11 amino acids. CDR3 in amino acids: CASHPEETQYF. For the CDR3, the DNA is TGTGCCAGCCACCCGGAGGAGACCCAGTACTTC.

The rearrangement joins TRBV19 to TRBJ1-1; possible D gene TRBD1, 6 bases. This CDR3 has 14 residues. Germline V lookup: CDR1 LNHDA, CDR2 SQIVND (reference sequence). Trimming stripped 5 bases from V and 1 base from J, with 11 bases between. The CDR3 bases are TGTGCCAGTAGTTGGGGCAGGGGGAACACTGAAGCTTTCTTT. This translates into CASSWGRGNTEAFF.

This chain joins TRBV7-3 and TRBJ2-3, with 11 bases identical to TRBD2. The CDR3 is 21 amino acids. Germline-derived CDR1 and CDR2 are SGHTA and FQGTGA. Trimming at V came to 1 base and at J to 0 bases, leaving 15 bases not matched to a gene. CDR3 region: CASSLKALPGLAAKSTDTQYF. The CDR3 DNA reads as TGTGCCAGCAGCTTAAAGGCTCTACCGGGACTAGCGGCTAAGAGCACAGATACGCAGTATTTT.

The rearrangement uses TRBV12-5 and TRBJ2-2; unclear D gene. This CDR3 is 13 amino acids long. The V gene lost 1 base and the J gene lost 4 bases, with 4 bases spanning the gap. The germline V gene encodes CDR1 LGHNT and CDR2 FRNRAP. The CDR3 DNA sequence: TGTGCTAGTGGTTTGGGACGCACCGGGGAGCTGTTTTTT. As protein: CASGLGRTGELFF.

V is TRBV30 and J is TRBJ2-7; D gene ambiguous. Germline-derived CDR1 and CDR2 are GTSNPN and SVGIG (reference sequence). This CDR3 region has 12 residues. Trimming took off 0 bases at V and 2 bases at J, with 5 bases between the two ends. The CDR3 DNA reads TGTGCCTGGAGTGTACGAGCCTACGAGCAGTACTTC. It specifies CAWSVRAYEQYF.

CDR3 nucleotides: TGTGCCAGCAGCCGGGGACTAGCGGGAGCCTACGAGCAGTACTTC. This sequence encodes CASSRGLAGAYEQYF. This chain uses TRBV4-2 with TRBJ2-7; 14 bases map to TRBD2. Germline V gene sequence: CDR1 LGHNA, CDR2 YNFKEQ. The trim removed 4 bases at V and 2 bases at J, leaving 1 base unmatched. This CDR3 comprises 15 residues.

The gene calls are TRBV3-1 (or the pseudogene TRBV3-2) and TRBJ1-5, with 9 positions matching TRBD1. After removal of 3 bases from V and 6 bases from J, the junction contained 0 bases not matched to a gene. Germline lookup yields CDR1 LGHDT and CDR2 YNNKEL (reference sequence). This CDR3 spans 13 amino acids. In DNA form, the CDR3 reads TGTGCCAGCAGCCAGGACAGGGGTCAGCCCCAGCATTTT. The encoded protein is CASSQDRGQPQHF.

The chain is built from TRBV28 and TRBJ1-4, with D hard to call. The germline V and J ends were trimmed by 5 bases and 5 bases, with 18 bases remaining between them. The CDR3 spans 16 residues. Germline CDR1 and CDR2: MDHEN and SYDVKM. The CDR3 region has the DNA TGTGCCAGCAGTCTCCACGTCGGGCTGCGGAATGAAAAACTGTTTTTT. It is translated as CASSLHVGLRNEKLFF.

The genes are TRBV11-2 and TRBJ2-1, with a possible D match to TRBD2 (5 bases). Per the germline V gene, CDR1 is SGHAT and CDR2 is FQNNGV. This CDR3 has 15 amino acids. Trimming shortened V by 5 bases and J by 2 bases, and 13 bases separated the two germline ends. The CDR3 nucleotides read TGTGCCAGCAGCACCTACAGCGGTGCCTACAATGAGCAGTTCTTC. Encoded protein: CASSTYSGAYNEQFF. The full variable domain, its missing parts supplied by reference TRBV11-2 and TRBJ2-1, is EAGVAQSPRYKIIEKRQSVAFWCNPISGHATLYWYQQILGQGPKLLIQFQNNGVVDDSQLPKDRFSAERLKGVDSTLKIQPAKLEDSAVYLCASSTYSGAYNEQFFGPGTRLTVL.

The chain joins TRBV7-2 to TRBJ2-5; 7 bases line up with TRBD2. This CDR3 is 15 amino acids long. V lost 1 base and J lost 1; bases outside the gene matches: 3. Per germline, CDR1 SGHTA and CDR2 FQGNSA. CDR3 region: CASSLGGGPQETQYF. CDR3 sequence (DNA): TGTGCCAGCAGCTTAGGGGGAGGGCCCCAAGAGACCCAGTACTTC.

As concerns this clone: Other nucleotide sequences from this sample produce the same CDR3. The genes are TRBV5-1 and TRBJ1-2, with 10 bases fitting TRBD1. CDR3 length: 15 residues. V trimming: 4 bases; J trimming: 2 bases; junction bases outside the gene matches: 5. Per the germline V gene, CDR1 is SGHRS and CDR2 is YFSETQ. The CDR3 coding sequence is TGCGCCAGCAGCCACGGACAGGGGGGGAACTATGGCTACACCTTC. Translating it yields CASSHGQGGNYGYTF.

The chain recombines TRBV5-1 with TRBJ1-6; D remains unclear. V lost 0 bases, J lost 5 bases, and 9 bases lay in between. The CDR3 is made up of 15 amino acids. In germline, CDR1 is SGHRS, CDR2 YFSETQ. The chain's CDR3 is CASSLVGSDNSPLHF. CDR3 DNA: TGCGCCAGCAGCTTGGTAGGCAGCGATAATTCACCCCTCCACTTT.

The chain links TRBV4-1 to TRBJ1-1, with D hard to call. Germline CDR1 reads MGHRA; CDR2 reads YSYEKL. Deletions cut 1 base from V and 3 bases from J, with 12 bases between. This CDR3 region has 15 residues. CDR3 in DNA: TGCGCCAGCAGCCAAGTCCCTGACTGGCACACTGAAGCTTTCTTT. Translated: CASSQVPDWHTEAFF.